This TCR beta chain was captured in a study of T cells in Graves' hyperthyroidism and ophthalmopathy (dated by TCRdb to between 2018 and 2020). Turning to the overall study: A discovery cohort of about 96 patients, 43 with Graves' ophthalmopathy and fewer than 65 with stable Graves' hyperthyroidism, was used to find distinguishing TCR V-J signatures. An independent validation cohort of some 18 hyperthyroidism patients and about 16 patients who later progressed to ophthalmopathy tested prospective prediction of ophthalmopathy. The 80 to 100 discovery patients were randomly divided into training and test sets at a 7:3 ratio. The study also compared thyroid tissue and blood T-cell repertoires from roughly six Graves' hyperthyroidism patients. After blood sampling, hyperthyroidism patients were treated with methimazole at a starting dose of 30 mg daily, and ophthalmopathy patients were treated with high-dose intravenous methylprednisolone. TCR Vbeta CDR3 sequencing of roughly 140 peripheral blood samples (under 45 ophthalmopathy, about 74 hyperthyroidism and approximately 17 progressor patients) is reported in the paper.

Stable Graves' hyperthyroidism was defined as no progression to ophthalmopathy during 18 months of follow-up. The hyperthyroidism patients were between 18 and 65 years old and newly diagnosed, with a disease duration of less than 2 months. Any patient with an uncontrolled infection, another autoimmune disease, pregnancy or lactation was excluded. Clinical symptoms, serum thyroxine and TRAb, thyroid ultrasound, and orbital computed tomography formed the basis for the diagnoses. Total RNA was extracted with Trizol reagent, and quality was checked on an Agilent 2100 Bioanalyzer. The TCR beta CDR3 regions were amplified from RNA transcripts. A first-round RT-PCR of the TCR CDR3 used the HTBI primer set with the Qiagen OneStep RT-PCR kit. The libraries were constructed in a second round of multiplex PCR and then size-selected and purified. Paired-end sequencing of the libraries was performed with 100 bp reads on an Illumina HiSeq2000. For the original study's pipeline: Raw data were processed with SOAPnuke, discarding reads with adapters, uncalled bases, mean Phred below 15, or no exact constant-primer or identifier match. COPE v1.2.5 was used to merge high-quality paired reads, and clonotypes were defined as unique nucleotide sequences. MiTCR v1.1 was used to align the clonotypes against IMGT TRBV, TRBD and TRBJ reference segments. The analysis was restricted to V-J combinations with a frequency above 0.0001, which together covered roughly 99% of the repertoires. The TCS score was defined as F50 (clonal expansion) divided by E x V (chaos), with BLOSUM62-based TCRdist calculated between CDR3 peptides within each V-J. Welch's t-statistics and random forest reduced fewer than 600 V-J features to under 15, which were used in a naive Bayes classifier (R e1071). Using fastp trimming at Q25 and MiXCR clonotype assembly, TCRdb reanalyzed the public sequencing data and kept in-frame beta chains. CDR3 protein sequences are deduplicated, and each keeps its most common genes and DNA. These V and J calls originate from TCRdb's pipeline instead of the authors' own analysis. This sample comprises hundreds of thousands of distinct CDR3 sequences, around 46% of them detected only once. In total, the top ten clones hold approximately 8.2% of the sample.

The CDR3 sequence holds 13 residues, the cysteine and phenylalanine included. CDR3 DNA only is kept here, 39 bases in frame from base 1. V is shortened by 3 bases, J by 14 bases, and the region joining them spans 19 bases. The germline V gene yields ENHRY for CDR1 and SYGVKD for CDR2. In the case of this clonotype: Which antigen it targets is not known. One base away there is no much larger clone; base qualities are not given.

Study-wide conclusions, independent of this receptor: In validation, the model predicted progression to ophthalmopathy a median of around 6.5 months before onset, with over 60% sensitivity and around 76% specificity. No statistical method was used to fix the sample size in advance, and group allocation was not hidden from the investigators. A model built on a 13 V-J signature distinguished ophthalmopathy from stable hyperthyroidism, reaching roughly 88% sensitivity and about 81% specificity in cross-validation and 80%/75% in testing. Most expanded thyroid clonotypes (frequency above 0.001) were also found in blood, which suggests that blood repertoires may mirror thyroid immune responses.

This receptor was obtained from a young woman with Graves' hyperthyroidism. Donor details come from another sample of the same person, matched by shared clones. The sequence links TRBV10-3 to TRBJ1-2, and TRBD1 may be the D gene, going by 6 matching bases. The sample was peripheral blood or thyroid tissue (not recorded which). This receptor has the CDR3 CAISDVTGARLTF. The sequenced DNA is TGTGCCATCAGTGATGTGACAGGCGCAAGGTTGACCTTC.